This paragraph covers one TCR beta chain sequence. The target antigen is unknown. The data stem from a study of a mutant IDH1 vaccine in newly diagnosed glioma. As for the study in general: Vaccine administration was initiated 4-6 weeks following radiotherapy alone, or with temozolomide cycles.

Time point given: week 23, last vaccination. With topical imiquimod, each dose of the vaccine consisted of 300 ug of mutant IDH1 20-mer peptide. Astrocytomas that were new, WHO grade 3 or 4, IDH1-mutant and ATRX-lost were present in the donors. Germline assignment: CDR1 MDHEN and CDR2 SYDVKM. The ends lost 5 bases at V and 8 bases at J; junction bases unmatched: 9. There are 15 residues in the CDR3. Profiling relied on immunoSEQ multiplex PCR, and the TCRdb table lists in-frame clones only, not all of them. The table includes roughly 28,000 clones, approximately 80% detected once. Source: PBMCs, taken from a glioma patient whose treatment included an IDH1 peptide vaccine. The clonotype originates from a woman aged 18-29 years with glioma. The V call is TRBV28, the J call TRBJ2-1, with 10 bases that match TRBD2. CDR3 DNA: TGTGCCAGCAGTCCAGCGGGAGGGGGATTCGATGAGCAGTTCTTC. It yields the protein CASSPAGGGFDEQFF.